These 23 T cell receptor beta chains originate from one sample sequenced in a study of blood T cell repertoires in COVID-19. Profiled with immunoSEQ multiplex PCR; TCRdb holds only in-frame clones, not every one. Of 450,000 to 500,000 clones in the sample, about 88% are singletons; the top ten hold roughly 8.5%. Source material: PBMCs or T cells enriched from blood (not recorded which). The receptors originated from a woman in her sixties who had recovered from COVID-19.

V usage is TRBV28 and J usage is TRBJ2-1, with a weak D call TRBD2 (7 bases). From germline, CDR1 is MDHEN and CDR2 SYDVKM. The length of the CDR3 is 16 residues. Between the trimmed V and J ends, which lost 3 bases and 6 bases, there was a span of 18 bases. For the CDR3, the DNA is TGTGCCAGCAGTTTCGCTTCCAGGGGAGGGGGCAATGAGCAGTTCTTC. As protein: CASSFASRGGGNEQFF.

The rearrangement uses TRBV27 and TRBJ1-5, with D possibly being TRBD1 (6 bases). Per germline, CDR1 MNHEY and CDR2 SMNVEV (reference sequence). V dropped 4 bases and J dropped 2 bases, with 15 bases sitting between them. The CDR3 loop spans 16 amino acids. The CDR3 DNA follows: TGTGCCAGCAGTTCGGGACACCAAGTGGGCAATCAGCCCCAGCATTTT. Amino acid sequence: CASSSGHQVGNQPQHF.

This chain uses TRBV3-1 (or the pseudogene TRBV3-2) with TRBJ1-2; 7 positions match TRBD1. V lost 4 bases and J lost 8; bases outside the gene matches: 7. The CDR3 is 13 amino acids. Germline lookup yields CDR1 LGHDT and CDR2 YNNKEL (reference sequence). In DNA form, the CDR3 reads TGTGCCAGCAGCCCACGCGGACAGGACGGCTACACCTTC. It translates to CASSPRGQDGYTF.

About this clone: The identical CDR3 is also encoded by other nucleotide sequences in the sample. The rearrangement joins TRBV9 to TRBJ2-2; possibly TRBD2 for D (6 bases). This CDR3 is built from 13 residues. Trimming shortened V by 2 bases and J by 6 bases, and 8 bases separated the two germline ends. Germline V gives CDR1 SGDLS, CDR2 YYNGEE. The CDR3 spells CASSVGGAGELFF. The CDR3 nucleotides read TGTGCCAGCAGCGTGGGAGGCGCCGGGGAGCTGTTTTTT.

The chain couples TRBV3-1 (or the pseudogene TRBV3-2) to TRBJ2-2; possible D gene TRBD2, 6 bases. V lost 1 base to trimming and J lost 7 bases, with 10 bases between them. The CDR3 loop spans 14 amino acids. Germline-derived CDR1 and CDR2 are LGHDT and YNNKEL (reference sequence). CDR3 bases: TGTGCCAGCAGCCAAGGAGGGAGGAACGGGGAGCTGTTTTTT. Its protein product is CASSQGGRNGELFF.

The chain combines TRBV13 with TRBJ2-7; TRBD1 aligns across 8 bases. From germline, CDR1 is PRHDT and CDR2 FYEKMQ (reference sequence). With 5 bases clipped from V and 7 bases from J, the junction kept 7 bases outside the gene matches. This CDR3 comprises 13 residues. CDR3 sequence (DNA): TGTGCCAGCAGCGCTAACAGGGGGTATGAGCAGTACTTC. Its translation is CASSANRGYEQYF.

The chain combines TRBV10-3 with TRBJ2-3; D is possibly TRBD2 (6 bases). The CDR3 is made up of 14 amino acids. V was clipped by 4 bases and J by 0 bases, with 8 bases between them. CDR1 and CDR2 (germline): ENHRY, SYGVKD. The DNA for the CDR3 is TGTGCCATCAGTGTCGGGACTAGCACAGATACGCAGTATTTT. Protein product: CAISVGTSTDTQYF.

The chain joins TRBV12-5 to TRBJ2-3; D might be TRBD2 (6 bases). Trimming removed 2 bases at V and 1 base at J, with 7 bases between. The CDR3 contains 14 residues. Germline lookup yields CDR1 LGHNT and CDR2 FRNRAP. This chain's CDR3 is CASGLSGGTDTQYF. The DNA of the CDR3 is TGTGCTAGTGGTTTGTCGGGGGGCACAGATACGCAGTATTTT.

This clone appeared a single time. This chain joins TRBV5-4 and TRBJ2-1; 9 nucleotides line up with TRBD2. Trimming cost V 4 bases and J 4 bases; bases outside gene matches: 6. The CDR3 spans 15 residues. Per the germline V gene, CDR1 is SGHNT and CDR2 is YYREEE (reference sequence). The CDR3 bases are TGTGCCAGCAGCCCTTCTAGCGGGGTTTACAATGAGCAGTTCTTC. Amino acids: CASSPSSGVYNEQFF.

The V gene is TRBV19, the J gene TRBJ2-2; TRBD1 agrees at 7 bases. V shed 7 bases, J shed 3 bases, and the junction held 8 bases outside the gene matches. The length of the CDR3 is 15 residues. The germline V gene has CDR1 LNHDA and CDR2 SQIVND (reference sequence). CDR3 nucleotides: TGTGCCAGTACCCGACAGGGATGGGACACCGGGGAGCTGTTTTTT. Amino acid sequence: CASTRQGWDTGELFF.

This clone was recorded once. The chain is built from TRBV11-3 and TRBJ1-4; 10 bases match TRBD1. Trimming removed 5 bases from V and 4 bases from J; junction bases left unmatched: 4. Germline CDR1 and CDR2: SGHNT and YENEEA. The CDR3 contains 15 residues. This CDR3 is CASSGTGDGNEKLFF. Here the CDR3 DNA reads TGTGCCAGCAGCGGGACAGGGGATGGTAATGAAAAACTGTTTTTT.

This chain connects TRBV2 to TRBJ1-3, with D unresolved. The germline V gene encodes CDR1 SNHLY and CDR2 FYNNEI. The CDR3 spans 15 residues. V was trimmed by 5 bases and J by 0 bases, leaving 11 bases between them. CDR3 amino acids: CASSRTTSSGNTIYF. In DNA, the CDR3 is TGTGCCAGCAGTCGGACGACTAGCTCTGGAAACACCATATATTTT.

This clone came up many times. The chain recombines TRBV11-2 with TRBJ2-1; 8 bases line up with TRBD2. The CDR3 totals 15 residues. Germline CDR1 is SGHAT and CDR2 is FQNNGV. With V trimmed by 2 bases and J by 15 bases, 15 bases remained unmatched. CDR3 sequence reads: CASSLIPGGPAVAFF. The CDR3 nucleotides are TGTGCCAGCAGCTTAATTCCGGGGGGGCCTGCCGTAGCGTTCTTC.

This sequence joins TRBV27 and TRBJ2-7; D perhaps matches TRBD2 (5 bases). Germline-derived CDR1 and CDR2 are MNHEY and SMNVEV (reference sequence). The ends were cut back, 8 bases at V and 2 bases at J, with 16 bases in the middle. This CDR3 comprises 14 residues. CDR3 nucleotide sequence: TGTGCCAGCCGCCCCCGGGGATCCACCTACGAGCAGTACGTC. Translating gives CASRPRGSTYEQYV.

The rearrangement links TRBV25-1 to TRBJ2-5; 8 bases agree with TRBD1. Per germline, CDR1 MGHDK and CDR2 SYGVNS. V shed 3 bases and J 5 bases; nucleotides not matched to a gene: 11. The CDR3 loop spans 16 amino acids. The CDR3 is CASSDVIGRGRETQYF. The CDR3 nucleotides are TGTGCCAGCAGTGACGTAATTGGCAGGGGGCGGGAGACCCAGTACTTC.

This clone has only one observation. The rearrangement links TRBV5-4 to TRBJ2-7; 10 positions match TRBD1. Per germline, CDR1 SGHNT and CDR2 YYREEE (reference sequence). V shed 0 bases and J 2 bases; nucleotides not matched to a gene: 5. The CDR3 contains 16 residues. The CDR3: CASSLVLGTGAYEQYV. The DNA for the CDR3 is TGTGCCAGCAGCTTGGTTCTTGGGACAGGGGCCTACGAGCAGTACGTC.

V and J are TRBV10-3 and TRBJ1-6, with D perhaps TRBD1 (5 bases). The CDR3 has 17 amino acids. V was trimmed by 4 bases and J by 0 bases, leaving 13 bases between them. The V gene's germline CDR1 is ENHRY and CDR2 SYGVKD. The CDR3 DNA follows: TGTGCCATCAGTGCGGCGACAGCCAGCTCCTATAATTCACCCCTCCACTTT. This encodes CAISAATASSYNSPLHF.

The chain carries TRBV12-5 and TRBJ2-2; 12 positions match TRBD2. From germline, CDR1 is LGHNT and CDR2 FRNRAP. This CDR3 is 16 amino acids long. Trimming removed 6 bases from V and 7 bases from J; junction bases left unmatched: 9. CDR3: CASGTLAGGPVGELFF. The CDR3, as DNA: TGTGCTAGTGGAACCCTAGCGGGGGGGCCGGTCGGGGAGCTGTTTTTT.

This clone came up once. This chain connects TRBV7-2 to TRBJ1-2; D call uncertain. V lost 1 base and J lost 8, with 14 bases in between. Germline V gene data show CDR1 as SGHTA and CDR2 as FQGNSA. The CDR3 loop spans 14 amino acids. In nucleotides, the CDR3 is TGTGCCAGCAGCTTAGACGGAGGGATGGGCGGCTACACCTTC. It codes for CASSLDGGMGGYTF.

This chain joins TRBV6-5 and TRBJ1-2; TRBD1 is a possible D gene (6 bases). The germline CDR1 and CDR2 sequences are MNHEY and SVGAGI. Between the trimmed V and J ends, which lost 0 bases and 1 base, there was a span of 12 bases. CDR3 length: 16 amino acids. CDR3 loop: CASSYSWDTINYGYTF. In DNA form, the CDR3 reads TGTGCCAGCAGTTACTCCTGGGACACCATTAACTATGGCTACACCTTC.

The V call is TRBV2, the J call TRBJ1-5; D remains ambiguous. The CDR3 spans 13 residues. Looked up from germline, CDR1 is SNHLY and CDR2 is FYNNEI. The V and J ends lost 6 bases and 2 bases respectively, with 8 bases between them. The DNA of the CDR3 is TGTGCCAGCAGGGCCCTGGGCAATCAGCCCCAGCATTTT. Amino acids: CASRALGNQPQHF.

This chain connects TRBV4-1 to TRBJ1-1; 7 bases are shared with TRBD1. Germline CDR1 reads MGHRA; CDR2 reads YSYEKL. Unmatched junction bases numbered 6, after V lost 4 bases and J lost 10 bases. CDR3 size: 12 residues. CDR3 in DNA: TGCGCCAGCAGCCCTCCCGGGACAGTAGCTTTCTTT. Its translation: CASSPPGTVAFF.

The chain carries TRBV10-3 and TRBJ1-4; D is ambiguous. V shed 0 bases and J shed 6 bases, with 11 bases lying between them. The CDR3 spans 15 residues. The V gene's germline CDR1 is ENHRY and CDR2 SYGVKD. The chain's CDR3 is CAISESQSGDEKLFF. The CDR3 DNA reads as TGTGCCATCAGTGAGTCTCAGAGCGGTGATGAAAAACTGTTTTTT.